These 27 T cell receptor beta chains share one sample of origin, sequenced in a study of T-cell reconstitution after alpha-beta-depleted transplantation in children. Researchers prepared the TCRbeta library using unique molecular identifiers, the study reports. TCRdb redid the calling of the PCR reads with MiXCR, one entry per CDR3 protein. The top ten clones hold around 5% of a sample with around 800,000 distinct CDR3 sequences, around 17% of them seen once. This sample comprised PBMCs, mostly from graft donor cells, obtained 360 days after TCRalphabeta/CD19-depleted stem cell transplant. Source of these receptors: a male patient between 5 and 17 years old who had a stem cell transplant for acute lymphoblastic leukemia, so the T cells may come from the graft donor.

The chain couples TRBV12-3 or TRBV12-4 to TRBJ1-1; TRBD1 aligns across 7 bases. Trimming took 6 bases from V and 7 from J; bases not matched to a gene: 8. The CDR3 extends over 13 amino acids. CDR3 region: CASSWSRTGEAFF. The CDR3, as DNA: TGTGCCAGCAGCTGGTCCCGGACAGGTGAAGCTTTCTTT.

CDR3 nucleotides: TGTGCCAGCAGCCAAGTTAACATGAACACTGAAGCTTTCTTT. This gives the protein CASSQVNMNTEAFF. V usage is TRBV14 and J usage is TRBJ1-1; D not resolved. Deletions cut 1 base from V and 0 bases from J, with 6 bases between. Germline loops: CDR1 SGHDN, CDR2 FVKESK. The CDR3 has 14 amino acids.

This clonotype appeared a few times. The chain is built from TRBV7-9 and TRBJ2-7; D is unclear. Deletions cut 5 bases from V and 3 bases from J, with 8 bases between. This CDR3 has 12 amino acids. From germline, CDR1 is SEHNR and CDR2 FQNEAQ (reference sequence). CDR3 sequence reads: CASSEQSYEQYF. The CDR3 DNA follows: TGTGCCAGCAGCGAGCAAAGCTACGAGCAGTACTTC.

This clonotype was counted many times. The CDR3 DNA is TGTGCCACCAGCAGATGGGGCACAGATACGCAGTATTTT. Amino acid sequence: CATSRWGTDTQYF. The chain joins TRBV15 to TRBJ2-3; unclear D gene. The CDR3 contains 13 residues. V lost 2 bases and J lost 1, with 4 bases in between. Germline V lookup: CDR1 LNHNV, CDR2 YYDKDF (reference sequence).

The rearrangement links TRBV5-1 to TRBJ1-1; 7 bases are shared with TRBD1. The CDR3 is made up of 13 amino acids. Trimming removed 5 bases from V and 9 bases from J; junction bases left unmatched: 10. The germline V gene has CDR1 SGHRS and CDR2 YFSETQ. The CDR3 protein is CASRSDTGVQAFF. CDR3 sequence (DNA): TGCGCCAGCAGATCCGACACAGGGGTACAAGCTTTCTTT. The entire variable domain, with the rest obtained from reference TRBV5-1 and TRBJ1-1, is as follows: KAGVTQTPRYLIKTRGQQVTLSCSPISGHRSVSWYQQTPGQGLQFLFEYFSETQRNKGNFPGRFSGRQFSNSRSEMNVSTLELGDSALYLCASRSDTGVQAFFGQGTRLTVV.

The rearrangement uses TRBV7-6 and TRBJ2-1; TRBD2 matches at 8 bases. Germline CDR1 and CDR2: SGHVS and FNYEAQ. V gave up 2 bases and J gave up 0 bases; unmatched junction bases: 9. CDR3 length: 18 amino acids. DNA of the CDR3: TGTGCCAGCAGCTTATCCCCTAGAAGCGGGAGCTCCTACAATGAGCAGTTCTTC. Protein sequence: CASSLSPRSGSSYNEQFF.

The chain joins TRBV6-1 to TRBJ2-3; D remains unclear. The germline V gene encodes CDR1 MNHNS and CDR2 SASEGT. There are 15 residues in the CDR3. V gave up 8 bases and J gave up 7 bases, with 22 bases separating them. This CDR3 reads CASSSAALSMNTQYF. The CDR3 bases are TGTGCCAGCTCCTCAGCAGCCCTCTCCATGAATACGCAGTATTTT.

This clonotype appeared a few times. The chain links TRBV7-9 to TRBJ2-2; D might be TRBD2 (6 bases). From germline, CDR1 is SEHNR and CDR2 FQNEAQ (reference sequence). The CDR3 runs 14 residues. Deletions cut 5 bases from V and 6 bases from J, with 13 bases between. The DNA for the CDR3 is TGTGCCAGCAGCCACAACCCGGGAGCCGGGGAGCTGTTTTTT. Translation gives CASSHNPGAGELFF.

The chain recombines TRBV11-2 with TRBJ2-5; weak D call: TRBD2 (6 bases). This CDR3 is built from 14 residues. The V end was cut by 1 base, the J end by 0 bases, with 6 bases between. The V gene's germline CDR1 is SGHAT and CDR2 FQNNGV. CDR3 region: CASSLAGDQETQYF. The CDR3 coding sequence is TGTGCCAGCAGCTTAGCGGGAGACCAAGAGACCCAGTACTTC.

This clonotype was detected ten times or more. The CDR3 loop reads CSARDRGGNSYNEQFF. In DNA, the CDR3 is TGCAGTGCTAGAGATAGGGGGGGGAATTCCTACAATGAGCAGTTCTTC. The gene calls are TRBV20-1 and TRBJ2-1; TRBD2 is a possible D gene (7 bases). Germline loops: CDR1 DFQATT, CDR2 SNEGSKA (reference sequence). V was trimmed by 0 bases and J by 1 base, leaving 13 bases between them. The CDR3 is 16 residues long.

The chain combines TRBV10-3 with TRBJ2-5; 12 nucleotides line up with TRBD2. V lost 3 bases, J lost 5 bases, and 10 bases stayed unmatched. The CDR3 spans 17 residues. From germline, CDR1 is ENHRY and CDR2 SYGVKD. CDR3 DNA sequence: TGTGCCATCAGTGAAATCTCTAGCGGGAGGGATTGGGAGACCCAGTACTTC. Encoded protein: CAISEISSGRDWETQYF.

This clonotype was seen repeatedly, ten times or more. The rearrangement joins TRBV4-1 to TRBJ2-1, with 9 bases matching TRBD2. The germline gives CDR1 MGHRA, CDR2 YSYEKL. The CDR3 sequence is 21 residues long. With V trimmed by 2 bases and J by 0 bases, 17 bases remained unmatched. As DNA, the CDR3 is TGCGCCAGCAGCCAAAGACGACTGAGCGGGGGGCCAGAAAGCTCCTACAATGAGCAGTTCTTC. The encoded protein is CASSQRRLSGGPESSYNEQFF.

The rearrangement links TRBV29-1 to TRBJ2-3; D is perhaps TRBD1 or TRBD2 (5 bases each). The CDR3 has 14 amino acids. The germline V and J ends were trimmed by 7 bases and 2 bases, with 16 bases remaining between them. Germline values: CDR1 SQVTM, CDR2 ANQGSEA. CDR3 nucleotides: TGCAGCGCCGACGTACAGGAGGACACAGATACGCAGTATTTT. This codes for CSADVQEDTDTQYF.

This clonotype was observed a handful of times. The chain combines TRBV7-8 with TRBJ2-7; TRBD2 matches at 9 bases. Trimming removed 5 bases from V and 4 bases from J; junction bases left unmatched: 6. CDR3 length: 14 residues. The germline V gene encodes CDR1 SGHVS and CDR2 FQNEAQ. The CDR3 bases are TGTGCCAGCAGCCCTAGCGGGACCAAGTACGAGCAGTACTTC. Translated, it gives CASSPSGTKYEQYF.

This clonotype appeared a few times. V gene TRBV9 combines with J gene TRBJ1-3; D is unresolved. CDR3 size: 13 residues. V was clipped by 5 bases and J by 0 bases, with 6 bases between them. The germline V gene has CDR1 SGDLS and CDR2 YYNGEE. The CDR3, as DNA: TGTGCCAGCAGGGCAGTCTCTGGAAACACCATATATTTT. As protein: CASRAVSGNTIYF.

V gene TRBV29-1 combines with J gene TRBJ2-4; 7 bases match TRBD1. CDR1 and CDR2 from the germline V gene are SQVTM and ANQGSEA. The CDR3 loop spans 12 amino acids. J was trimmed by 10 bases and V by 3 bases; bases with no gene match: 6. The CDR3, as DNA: TGCAGCGTTGAGGGGGACAGTCGGATTCAGTACTTC. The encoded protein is CSVEGDSRIQYF.

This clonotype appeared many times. The CDR3 DNA sequence: TGCGCCAGCAGCTTAAGTCGTGGTGGCGAGCAGTACTTC. As protein: CASSLSRGGEQYF. The chain combines TRBV5-1 with TRBJ2-7; no clear D. The CDR3 length is 13 residues. The germline V and J ends were trimmed by 2 bases and 6 bases, with 12 bases remaining between them. Germline loops: CDR1 SGHRS, CDR2 YFSETQ.

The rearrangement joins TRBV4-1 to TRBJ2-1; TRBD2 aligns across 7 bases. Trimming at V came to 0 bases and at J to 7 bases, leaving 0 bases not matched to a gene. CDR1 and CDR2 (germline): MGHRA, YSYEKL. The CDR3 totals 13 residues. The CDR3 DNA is TGCGCCAGCAGCCAAGACGGGGGGAATGAGCAGTTCTTC. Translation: CASSQDGGNEQFF.

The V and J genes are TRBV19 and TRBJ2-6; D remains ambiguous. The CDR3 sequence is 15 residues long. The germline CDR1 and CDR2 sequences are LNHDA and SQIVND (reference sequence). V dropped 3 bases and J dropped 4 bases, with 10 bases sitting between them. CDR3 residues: CASSILALGANVLTF. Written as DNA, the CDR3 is TGTGCCAGTAGTATTTTGGCACTCGGGGCCAACGTCCTGACTTTC.

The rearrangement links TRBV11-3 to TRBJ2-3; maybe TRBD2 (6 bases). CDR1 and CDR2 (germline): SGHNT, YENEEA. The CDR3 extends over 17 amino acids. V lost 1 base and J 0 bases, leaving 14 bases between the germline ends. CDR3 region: CASSLGPPGTSTDTQYF. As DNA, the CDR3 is TGTGCCAGCAGCTTAGGCCCCCCAGGGACTAGCACAGATACGCAGTATTTT.

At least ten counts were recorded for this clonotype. The CDR3 reads CASSHLDHNEQFF. Here the CDR3 DNA reads TGCGCCAGCAGCCATCTAGATCACAATGAGCAGTTCTTC. The chain recombines TRBV4-1 with TRBJ2-1; D is unresolved. This CDR3 has 13 amino acids. V was clipped by 3 bases and J by 5 bases, with 8 bases between them. Germline CDR1 MGHRA, CDR2 YSYEKL.

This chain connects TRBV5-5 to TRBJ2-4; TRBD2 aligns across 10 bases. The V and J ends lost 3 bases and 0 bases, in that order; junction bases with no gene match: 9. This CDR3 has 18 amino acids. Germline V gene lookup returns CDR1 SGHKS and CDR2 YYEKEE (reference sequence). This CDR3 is CASSSPGLATLAKNIQYF. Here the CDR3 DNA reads TGTGCCAGCAGCTCCCCGGGACTAGCGACTCTAGCCAAAAACATTCAGTACTTC.

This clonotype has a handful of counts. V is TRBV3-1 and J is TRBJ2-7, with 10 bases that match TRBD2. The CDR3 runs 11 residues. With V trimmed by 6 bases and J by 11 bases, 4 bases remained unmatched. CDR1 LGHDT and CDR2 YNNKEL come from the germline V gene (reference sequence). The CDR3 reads CASRHGTSEYF. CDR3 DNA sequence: TGTGCCAGCAGACATGGGACTAGCGAGTACTTC.

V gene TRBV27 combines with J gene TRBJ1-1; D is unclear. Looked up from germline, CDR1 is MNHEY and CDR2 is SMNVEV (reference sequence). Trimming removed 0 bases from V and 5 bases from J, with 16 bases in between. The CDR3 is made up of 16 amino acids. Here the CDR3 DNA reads TGTGCCAGCAGTTTATCCAGGCCCCCTCACCGGACTGAAGCTTTCTTT. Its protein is CASSLSRPPHRTEAFF.

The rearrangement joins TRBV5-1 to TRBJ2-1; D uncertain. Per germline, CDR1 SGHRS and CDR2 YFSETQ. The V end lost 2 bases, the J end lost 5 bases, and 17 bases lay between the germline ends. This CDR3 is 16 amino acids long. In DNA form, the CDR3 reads TGCGCCAGCAGCTTAGAGATCCGTTTGTTGGACAATGAGCAGTTCTTC. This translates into CASSLEIRLLDNEQFF.

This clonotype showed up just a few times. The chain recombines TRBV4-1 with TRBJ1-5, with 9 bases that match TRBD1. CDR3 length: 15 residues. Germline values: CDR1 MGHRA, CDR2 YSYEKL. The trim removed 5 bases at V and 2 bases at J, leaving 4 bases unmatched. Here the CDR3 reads CASSLQGARNQPQHF. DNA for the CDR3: TGCGCCAGCAGCTTACAGGGGGCTCGCAATCAGCCCCAGCATTTT.

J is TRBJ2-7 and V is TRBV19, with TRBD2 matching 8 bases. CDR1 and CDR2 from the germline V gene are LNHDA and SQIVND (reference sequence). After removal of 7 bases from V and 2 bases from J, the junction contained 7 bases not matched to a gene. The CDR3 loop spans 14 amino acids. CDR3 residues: CASKAGAGPYEQYF. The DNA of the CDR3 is TGTGCCAGTAAAGCGGGAGCTGGTCCCTACGAGCAGTACTTC.